The TCR beta chain described here comes from a study of blood T cell repertoires in COVID-19. The protocol was immunoSEQ multiplex PCR, while the TCRdb copy is restricted to in-frame clones and leaves out a portion. The data show about 200,000 clones, approximately 90% seen once. Trimming left V 6 bases short and J 7 bases short, with 12 bases between. Germline V gives CDR1 WSHSY, CDR2 SAAADI. This CDR3 spans 12 amino acids. This clone has just a few counts. The chain has TRBV10-2 and TRBJ1-1; D uncertain. The sequenced sample was PBMCs or T cells enriched from blood (not recorded which). The origin of this receptor is a middle-aged woman in a cohort exposed to, infected with or recovered from COVID-19 (not recorded which). CDR3 sequence reads: CASRGSVNEAFF. In nucleotides, the CDR3 is TGCGCCAGCAGGGGCTCAGTAAATGAAGCTTTCTTT.